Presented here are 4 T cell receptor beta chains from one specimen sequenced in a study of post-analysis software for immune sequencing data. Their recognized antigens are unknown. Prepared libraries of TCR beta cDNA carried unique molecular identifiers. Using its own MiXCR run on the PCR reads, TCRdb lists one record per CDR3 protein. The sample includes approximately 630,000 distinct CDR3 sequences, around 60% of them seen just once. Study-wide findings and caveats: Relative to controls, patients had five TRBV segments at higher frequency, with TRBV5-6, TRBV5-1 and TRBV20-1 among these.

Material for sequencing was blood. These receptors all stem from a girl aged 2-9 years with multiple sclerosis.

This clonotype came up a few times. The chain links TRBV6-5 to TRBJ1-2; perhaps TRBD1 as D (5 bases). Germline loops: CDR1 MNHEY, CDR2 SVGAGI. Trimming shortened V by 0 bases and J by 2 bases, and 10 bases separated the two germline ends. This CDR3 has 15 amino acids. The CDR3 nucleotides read TGTGCCAGCAGTTACTCGGGACCAAAGAACTATGGCTACACCTTC. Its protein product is CASSYSGPKNYGYTF.

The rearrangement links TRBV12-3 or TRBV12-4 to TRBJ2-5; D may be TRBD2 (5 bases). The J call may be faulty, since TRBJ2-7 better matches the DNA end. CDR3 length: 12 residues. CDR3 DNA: TGTGCCAGCAGTCCCGGGATGGGCGAGCAGTACTTC. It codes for CASSPGMGEQYF.

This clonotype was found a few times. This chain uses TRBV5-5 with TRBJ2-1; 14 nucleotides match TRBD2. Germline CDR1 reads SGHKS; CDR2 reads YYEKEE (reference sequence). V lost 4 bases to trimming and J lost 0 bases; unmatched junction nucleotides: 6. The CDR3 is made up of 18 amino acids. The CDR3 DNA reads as TGTGCCAGCAGCATTAGGACTAGCGGGGGGTTCTCCTACAATGAGCAGTTCTTC. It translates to CASSIRTSGGFSYNEQFF.

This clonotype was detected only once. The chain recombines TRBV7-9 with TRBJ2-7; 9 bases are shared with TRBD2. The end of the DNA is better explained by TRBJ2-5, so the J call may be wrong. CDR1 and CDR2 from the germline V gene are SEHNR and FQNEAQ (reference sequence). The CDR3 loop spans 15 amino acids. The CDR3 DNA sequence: TGTGCCAGCACCGGAGGGACTAGCTGGGGCGAGACCCAGTACTTC. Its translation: CASTGGTSWGETQYF.